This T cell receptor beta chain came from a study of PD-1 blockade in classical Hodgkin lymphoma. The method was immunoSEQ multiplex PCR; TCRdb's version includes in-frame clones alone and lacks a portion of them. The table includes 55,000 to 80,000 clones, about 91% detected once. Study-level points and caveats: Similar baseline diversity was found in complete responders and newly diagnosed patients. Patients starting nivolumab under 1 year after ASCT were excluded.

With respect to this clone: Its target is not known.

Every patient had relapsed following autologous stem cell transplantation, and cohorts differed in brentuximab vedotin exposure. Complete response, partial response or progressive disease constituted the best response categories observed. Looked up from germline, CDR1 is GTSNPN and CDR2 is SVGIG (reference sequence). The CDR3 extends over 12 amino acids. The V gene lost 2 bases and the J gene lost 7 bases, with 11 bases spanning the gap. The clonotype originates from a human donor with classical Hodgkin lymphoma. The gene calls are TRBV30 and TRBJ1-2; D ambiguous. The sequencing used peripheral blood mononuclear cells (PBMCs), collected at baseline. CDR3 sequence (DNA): TGTGCCTGGAGTACGGGGAGCGGTGGCTACACCTTC. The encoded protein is CAWSTGSGGYTF.